Shown below are 24 T cell receptor beta chains from a single sample sequenced in a study of T cells in Graves' hyperthyroidism and ophthalmopathy. Authors of the study amplified TCR beta CDR3 regions from RNA transcripts. RT-PCR in the first round (using the HTBI primer set) targeted the TCR CDR3. Using its own MiXCR run on the multiplex PCR reads, TCRdb lists one record per CDR3 protein. The sample shows about 290,000 distinct CDR3 sequences, 10% to 15% of them seen only once. The sequencing sample was made of blood. The receptors here all came from a woman in her 30s with Graves' hyperthyroidism that later progressed to Graves' ophthalmopathy.

The chain carries TRBV7-2 and TRBJ2-7, with TRBD2 matching 7 bases. The CDR3 extends over 17 amino acids. Germline CDR1 SGHTA, CDR2 FQGNSA. Unmatched junction bases numbered 17, after V lost 3 bases and J lost 6 bases. CDR3 region: CASSFVRLAGVRSEQYF. In DNA form, the CDR3 reads TGTGCCAGCAGCTTCGTCCGACTGGCGGGAGTCCGGAGCGAGCAGTACTTC.

This clonotype was seen repeatedly, ten times or more. The chain carries TRBV3-1 and TRBJ2-3; D unresolved. The CDR3 spans 15 residues. CDR1 is LGHDT and CDR2 is YNNKEL in the germline V gene (reference sequence). With 0 bases removed from V and 1 base from J, the gap between germline ends came to 8 bases. CDR3 in DNA: TGTGCCAGCAGCCAAGATTTCGGCGGCACAGATACGCAGTATTTT. This encodes CASSQDFGGTDTQYF.

The chain couples TRBV19 to TRBJ2-7; TRBD1 matches 8 bases. Germline V gene data show CDR1 as LNHDA and CDR2 as SQIVND (reference sequence). CDR3 length equals 16 residues. With V trimmed by 5 bases and J by 0 bases, 9 bases remained unmatched. This chain's CDR3 is CASSARGQASSYEQYF. CDR3 nucleotides: TGTGCCAGTAGTGCCAGGGGACAGGCTAGCTCCTACGAGCAGTACTTC.

This clonotype was recorded a few times. This chain links TRBV3-1 with TRBJ2-6, with TRBD1 identical over 9 bases. This CDR3 contains 21 residues. V dropped 1 base and J dropped 0; count of bases not matched to a gene: 13. Germline V gene data show CDR1 as LGHDT and CDR2 as YNNKEL (reference sequence). The CDR3 DNA follows: TGTGCCAGCAGCCAAGTGAGGGACAGGGCGCCCTTTATCTCTGGGGCCAACGTCCTGACTTTC. Translated: CASSQVRDRAPFISGANVLTF. Full variable domain (remainder filled in from reference TRBV3-1 and TRBJ2-6): DTAVSQTPKYLVTQMGNDKSIKCEQNLGHDTMYWYKQDSKKFLKIMFSYNNKELIINETVPNRFSPKSPDKAHLNLHINSLELGDSAVYFCASSQVRDRAPFISGANVLTFGAGSRLTVL.

Points on this clonotype: A clone one base away is much larger, so this may be a read error. The gene calls are TRBV7-9 and TRBJ1-2; tentative D call: TRBD1 (5 bases). Germline V gene data show CDR1 as SEHNR and CDR2 as FQNEAQ (reference sequence). The V gene lost 5 bases and the J gene lost 5 bases, with 18 bases spanning the gap. The CDR3 length is 15 residues. CDR3 loop: CASSEHGGVGYGYTF. The CDR3 nucleotides read TGTGCCAGCAGCGAACACGGGGGGGTTGGTTATGGCTACACCTTC.

Ten or more counts support this clonotype. J is TRBJ2-7 and V is TRBV7-9; 9 nucleotides match TRBD1. The length of the CDR3 is 14 residues. With 4 bases clipped from V and 3 bases from J, the junction kept 4 bases outside the gene matches. CDR1 is SEHNR, CDR2 FQNEAQ, per germline (reference sequence). The CDR3 loop is CASSYSGQGYEQYF. CDR3 sequence (DNA): TGTGCCAGCAGCTACTCGGGACAGGGCTACGAGCAGTACTTC.

This clonotype came up many times. The CDR3 region has the DNA TGTGCCAGCAGCCCCTCGAGCGGGAGGCTCCAAGAGACCCAGTACTTC. Protein product: CASSPSSGRLQETQYF. This chain connects TRBV7-2 to TRBJ2-5; 9 positions agree with TRBD2. The CDR3 loop spans 16 amino acids. Germline CDR1 reads SGHTA; CDR2 reads FQGNSA. J gave up 1 base and V 5 bases, and 8 bases lay outside the gene matches.

The rearrangement uses TRBV7-2 and TRBJ2-1; 15 nucleotides line up with TRBD2. Germline CDR1 SGHTA, CDR2 FQGNSA. This CDR3 has 17 amino acids. V trimming: 4 bases; J trimming: 2 bases; junction bases outside the gene matches: 3. The CDR3 loop reads CASSSRTSGRAYNEQFF. CDR3 DNA sequence: TGTGCCAGCAGCTCTCGGACTAGCGGGAGGGCCTACAATGAGCAGTTCTTC.

The chain combines TRBV6-2 or TRBV6-3 with TRBJ1-1, with D possibly being TRBD1 (6 bases). Germline V gene lookup returns CDR1 MNHEY and CDR2 SVGEGT. Trimming pared 6 bases from V and 5 bases from J, leaving 13 bases between. This CDR3 is 13 amino acids long. The CDR3 reads CASSQGTLTEAFF. The CDR3 bases are TGTGCCAGCAGCCAGGGGACACTGACTGAAGCTTTCTTT.

This clonotype was counted many times. The V and J genes are TRBV28 and TRBJ2-7; perhaps TRBD1 as D (6 bases). Germline lookup yields CDR1 MDHEN and CDR2 SYDVKM. The CDR3 sequence is 15 residues long. The germline V and J ends were trimmed by 6 bases and 2 bases, with 17 bases remaining between them. The CDR3 spells CASRNQGIKTYEQYF. The CDR3 coding sequence is TGTGCCAGCAGGAACCAGGGGATTAAAACCTACGAGCAGTACTTC.

This sequence joins TRBV24-1 and TRBJ2-5; 14 bases line up with TRBD2. The CDR3 covers 15 residues. Germline V gives CDR1 KGHDR, CDR2 SFDVKD. Trimming removed 9 bases from V and 1 base from J; junction bases left unmatched: 3. CDR3 DNA: TGTGCCACCCCTGGGACTAGCGGGAGCCAAGAGACCCAGTACTTC. Translation gives CATPGTSGSQETQYF.

This chain links TRBV6-5 with TRBJ2-1; 9 positions agree with TRBD2. The CDR3 spans 17 residues. Losses at the gene ends were 4 bases for V and 8 bases for J; bases not matched to a gene: 15. Germline V CDR1 and CDR2: MNHEY, SVGAGI. The CDR3 DNA sequence: TGTGCCAGCAGTTGGGACTCAGGGCGGGGGGGCCACTATGAGCAGTTCTTC. It yields the protein CASSWDSGRGGHYEQFF.

This clonotype was picked up a small number of times. The J gene is TRBJ2-7, the V gene TRBV7-3; TRBD1 matches at 8 bases. There are 19 residues in the CDR3. Per germline, CDR1 SGHTA and CDR2 FQGTGA. V lost 5 bases and J lost 0; bases outside the gene matches: 18. As DNA, the CDR3 is TGTGCCAGCAGCCTACTCCGTTCGGGCCCAGGACAGGGCTCCTACGAGCAGTACTTC. Translation gives CASSLLRSGPGQGSYEQYF.

Ten or more counts support this clonotype. This CDR3 reads CSVSGRASTDTQYF. The CDR3 DNA reads as TGCAGCGTCTCCGGACGGGCTAGCACAGATACGCAGTATTTT. The V and J genes are TRBV29-1 and TRBJ2-3; D is ambiguous. The CDR3 contains 14 residues. CDR1 and CDR2 (germline): SQVTM, ANQGSEA. V gave up 6 bases and J gave up 0 bases, with 13 bases separating them.

J is TRBJ1-5 and V is TRBV6-2 or TRBV6-3, with D tentatively TRBD1 (6 bases). V was cut by 4 bases and J by 6 bases, with 13 bases left in between. This CDR3 is built from 14 residues. Germline loops: CDR1 MNHEY, CDR2 SVGEGT. The CDR3 DNA is TGTGCCAGCAGTTCGGTGGCACAGGGTCAGCCCCAGCATTTT. It is translated as CASSSVAQGQPQHF.

The sample holds many counts of this clonotype. This sequence joins TRBV7-2 and TRBJ2-7; D may be TRBD1 or TRBD2 (5 bases each). Germline V CDR1 and CDR2: SGHTA, FQGNSA. The CDR3 loop spans 14 amino acids. V was trimmed by 4 bases and J by 4 bases, leaving 14 bases between them. In DNA form, the CDR3 reads TGTGCCAGCAGCTCCACTCGGGACCTATACGAGCAGTACTTC. Protein product: CASSSTRDLYEQYF. Full variable domain (remainder filled in from reference TRBV7-2 and TRBJ2-7): GAGVSQSPSNKVTEKGKDVELRCDPISGHTALYWYRQSLGQGLEFLIYFQGNSAPDKSGLPSDRFSAERTGGSVSTLTIQRTQQEDSAVYLCASSSTRDLYEQYFGPGTRLTVT.

Regarding this clonotype: A much bigger clone sits one base away, suggesting this may be a read error. The CDR3 carries no conserved terminal phenylalanine or tryptophan, so it likely arises from a read error. The chain combines TRBV6-5 with TRBJ2-7; D uncertain. V lost 4 bases and J lost 5, with 6 bases in between. The germline V gene has CDR1 MNHEY and CDR2 SVGAGI. The CDR3 contains 11 residues. The CDR3 region has the DNA TGTGCCAGCAGTTCCCTTAACGAGCAGTACCTC. Translating it yields CASSSLNEQYL.

This clonotype was detected only a few times. The chain has TRBV28 and TRBJ2-6, with a tentative D call TRBD1 (5 bases). Deletions cut 6 bases from V and 2 bases from J, with 11 bases between. From germline, CDR1 is MDHEN and CDR2 SYDVKM. This CDR3 comprises 15 residues. The CDR3 coding sequence is TGTGCCAGCAGCTCCGACAGCGCTGGGGCCAACGTCCTGACTTTC. Translating gives CASSSDSAGANVLTF. Full variable domain (missing parts from reference TRBV28 and TRBJ2-6): DVKVTQSSRYLVKRTGEKVFLECVQDMDHENMFWYRQDPGLGLRLIYFSYDVKMKEKGDIPEGYSVSREKKERFSLILESASTNQTSMYLCASSSDSAGANVLTFGAGSRLTVL.

This clonotype was seen many times. The chain links TRBV6-6 to TRBJ2-3; D might be TRBD2 (5 bases). This CDR3 is built from 15 residues. V dropped 0 bases and J dropped 4 bases, with 11 bases sitting between them. Germline V gives CDR1 MNHNY, CDR2 SVGAGI (reference sequence). The CDR3 spells CASSYSYSGADTQYF. As DNA, the CDR3 is TGTGCCAGCAGTTACTCGTACTCCGGGGCAGATACGCAGTATTTT.

There are many counts of this clonotype. The J gene is TRBJ2-7, the V gene TRBV12-3 or TRBV12-4, with D possibly TRBD1 on 6 matching bases. Trimming left V 7 bases short and J 2 bases short, with 18 bases between. The CDR3 is 15 residues long. The CDR3 reads CASTLVGGPAYEQYF. CDR3 bases: TGTGCCAGCACCCTGGTTGGGGGCCCGGCCTACGAGCAGTACTTC.

This clonotype was counted ten times or more. The V and J genes are TRBV11-2 and TRBJ2-3; unclear D gene. V dropped 2 bases and J dropped 0 bases, with 18 bases sitting between them. This CDR3 has 18 residues. CDR1 and CDR2 (germline): SGHAT, FQNNGV. CDR3 in DNA: TGTGCCAGCAGCTTAAGCCCACCACCCTACAGTAGCACAGATACGCAGTATTTT. Amino acid sequence: CASSLSPPPYSSTDTQYF.

This clonotype was seen many times. V gene TRBV7-9 combines with J gene TRBJ2-5, with 13 bases lining up with TRBD2. The CDR3 is 16 amino acids. Germline loops: CDR1 SEHNR, CDR2 FQNEAQ (reference sequence). The V segment lost 6 bases and the J segment 5 bases; nucleotides outside the gene matches: 9. CDR3 region: CASRGLAGEEGETQYF. The CDR3 DNA reads TGTGCCAGCAGAGGACTAGCGGGAGAGGAGGGGGAGACCCAGTACTTC. Drawing the rest from reference TRBV7-9 and TRBJ2-5, the complete variable domain is DTGVSQNPRHKITKRGQNVTFRCDPISEHNRLYWYRQTLGQGPEFLTYFQNEAQLEKSRLLSDRFSAERPKGSFSTLEIQRTEQGDSAMYLCASRGLAGEEGETQYFGPGTRLLVL.

This clonotype was detected ten times or more. The V call is TRBV7-2, the J call TRBJ1-2; TRBD1 matches at 9 bases. The CDR3 consists of 12 residues. Germline loops: CDR1 SGHTA, CDR2 FQGNSA. Trimming cost V 6 bases and J 8 bases; bases outside gene matches: 4. Here the CDR3 reads CASRRQGEGYTF. CDR3 nucleotides: TGTGCCAGCAGAAGACAGGGGGAAGGCTACACCTTC.

This clonotype was counted between two and nine times. This chain links TRBV6-6 with TRBJ2-1; no definite D call. The CDR3 loop spans 16 amino acids. Germline V gives CDR1 MNHNY, CDR2 SVGAGI (reference sequence). V was trimmed by 0 bases and J by 2 bases, leaving 11 bases between them. The CDR3 bases are TGTGCCAGCAGTTACTCAGCCGGGCCCCCCTACAATGAGCAGTTCTTC. Its translation: CASSYSAGPPYNEQFF.